The 26 T cell receptor beta chains below were found in one sample sequenced in a study of cytomegalovirus exposure and HLA in healthy donors. PCR amplification relied on 60 Vbeta primers (plus 13 Jbeta primers). Data came from immunoSEQ multiplex PCR; TCRdb stores just in-frame clones and leaves some out. Seen here are 150,000 or so clones, about 84% observed once, and the top ten hold around 6%. Sequencing was done on a sample of PBMCs. These receptor sequences come from a woman aged 40 to 50 in good health and CMV-seropositive.

The V call is TRBV7-3, the J call TRBJ2-5, with 9 bases that match TRBD1. In germline, CDR1 is SGHTA, CDR2 FQGTGA. CDR3 length equals 14 residues. V lost 5 bases and J lost 1; bases outside the gene matches: 2. The CDR3 here is CASSLTGGQETQYF. The CDR3 nucleotides are TGTGCCAGCAGCCTGACAGGGGGCCAAGAGACCCAGTACTTC.

V is TRBV30 and J is TRBJ2-7; 8 nucleotides line up with TRBD1. The germline CDR1 and CDR2 sequences are GTSNPN and SVGIG (reference sequence). This CDR3 has 14 amino acids. Unmatched junction bases numbered 6, after V lost 3 bases and J lost 2 bases. CDR3 nucleotides: TGTGCCTGGAGCTCCGGGACAGGAGCCTACGAGCAGTACTTC. This sequence encodes CAWSSGTGAYEQYF.

The J gene is TRBJ2-7, the V gene TRBV6-5; 7 bases line up with TRBD2. The J segment lost 6 bases and the V segment lost 5 bases, leaving 10 bases of the junction unmatched. The V gene's germline CDR1 is MNHEY and CDR2 SVGAGI. The CDR3 loop spans 14 amino acids. The CDR3 sequence: CASSPGNWGGEQYF. CDR3 nucleotides: TGTGCCAGCAGTCCCGGGAACTGGGGGGGCGAGCAGTACTTC.

This rearrangement joins TRBV5-1 to TRBJ2-7, with TRBD2 matching 9 bases. J gave up 3 bases and V 5 bases, and 9 bases lay outside the gene matches. The CDR3 length is 15 residues. Germline CDR1 and CDR2: SGHRS and YFSETQ. The CDR3 coding sequence is TGCGCCAGCAGGCCCCCCGGGACTAGCTTCTACGAGCAGTACTTC. It is translated as CASRPPGTSFYEQYF.

V is TRBV11-2 and J is TRBJ1-1; TRBD1 aligns across 7 bases. The CDR3 is 13 residues long. Losses at the gene ends were 5 bases for V and 3 bases for J; bases not matched to a gene: 3. In germline, CDR1 is SGHAT, CDR2 FQNNGV. The CDR3 bases are TGTGCCAGCAGCATGGACAGGCACACTGAAGCTTTCTTT. This translates into CASSMDRHTEAFF.

The chain links TRBV10-3 to TRBJ2-2, with 7 nucleotides matching TRBD2. In germline, CDR1 is ENHRY, CDR2 SYGVKD. The CDR3 is 15 residues long. V lost 6 bases to trimming and J lost 1 base; unmatched junction nucleotides: 5. The CDR3 region is CAISEGLVNTGELFF. The CDR3 region has the DNA TGTGCCATCAGCGAAGGACTAGTGAACACCGGGGAGCTGTTTTTT.

J is TRBJ2-3 and V is TRBV19, with D perhaps matching TRBD1 (6 bases). The germline V gene encodes CDR1 LNHDA and CDR2 SQIVND (reference sequence). CDR3 length: 15 amino acids. Deletions cut 4 bases from V and 5 bases from J, with 16 bases between. The CDR3 nucleotides are TGTGCCAGTAGTACACCGGGACACTCACTAGATACGCAGTATTTT. It encodes CASSTPGHSLDTQYF. Drawing the rest from reference TRBV19 and TRBJ2-3, the complete variable domain is DGGITQSPKYLFRKEGQNVTLSCEQNLNHDAMYWYRQDPGQGLRLIYYSQIVNDFQKGDIAEGYSVSREKKESFPLTVTSAQKNPTAFYLCASSTPGHSLDTQYFGPGTRLTVL.

The V gene is TRBV6-1, the J gene TRBJ1-2, with 9 bases lining up with TRBD1. V shed 0 bases and J 6 bases; nucleotides not matched to a gene: 2. Germline CDR1 reads MNHNS; CDR2 reads SASEGT. The CDR3 is made up of 14 amino acids. Here the CDR3 DNA reads TGTGCCAGCAGTGAAGCTACAGGGGGCCATGGCTACACCTTC. Translated: CASSEATGGHGYTF.

The chain uses TRBV7-2 and TRBJ2-7; D ambiguous. Germline CDR1 and CDR2: SGHTA and FQGNSA. With 1 base removed from V and 3 bases from J, the gap between germline ends came to 4 bases. This CDR3 spans 12 amino acids. CDR3 bases: TGTGCCAGCAGCTTAGGAGTCTACGAGCAGTACTTC. Translated: CASSLGVYEQYF.

This clone was detected a few times. This rearrangement joins TRBV4-1 to TRBJ2-7, with 7 bases aligning to TRBD2. The V gene end was trimmed by 4 bases and the J gene end by 2 bases; junction bases not matched to a gene: 29. The germline V gene encodes CDR1 MGHRA and CDR2 YSYEKL. The CDR3 has 22 residues. The CDR3 region is CASSPTSLKDPKVMAGAYEQYF. The CDR3 nucleotides are TGCGCCAGCAGCCCGACCAGCCTCAAAGACCCTAAAGTTATGGCGGGAGCCTACGAGCAGTACTTC.

Only one count was recorded for this clone. V and J are TRBV29-1 and TRBJ2-2; 9 bases align to TRBD1. From germline, CDR1 is SQVTM and CDR2 ANQGSEA. With 6 bases clipped from V and 2 bases from J, the junction kept 4 bases outside the gene matches. This CDR3 contains 14 residues. The CDR3 DNA reads TGCAGCGTAAGGACAGGGGTTAACACCGGGGAGCTGTTTTTT. Translation: CSVRTGVNTGELFF.

This sequence joins TRBV7-9 and TRBJ2-7, with D tentatively TRBD1 (5 bases). Germline V gene data show CDR1 as SEHNR and CDR2 as FQNEAQ (reference sequence). The V end lost 1 base, the J end lost 3 bases, and 10 bases lay between the germline ends. This CDR3 has 14 residues. The CDR3 DNA reads as TGTGCCAGCAGCTTAGGACAGACGGTCTACGAGCAGTACTTC. It specifies CASSLGQTVYEQYF.

In this sample, this clone turned up once. The chain is built from TRBV29-1 and TRBJ1-5; TRBD1 might be the D (5 bases). This CDR3 is built from 13 residues. Trimming took 4 bases from V and 0 from J, leaving 7 bases between them. Germline V lookup: CDR1 SQVTM, CDR2 ANQGSEA. CDR3 DNA sequence: TGCAGCGTTGGCGGGGGTAGCAATCAGCCCCAGCATTTT. This translates into CSVGGGSNQPQHF.

V and J are TRBV6-5 and TRBJ2-1, with 7 bases aligning to TRBD1. V gave up 7 bases and J gave up 9 bases; unmatched junction bases: 15. In germline, CDR1 is MNHEY, CDR2 SVGAGI. This CDR3 contains 15 residues. The DNA of the CDR3 is TGTGCCAGCAAAGCAGACAGGGTTAGTATGGGTGAGCAGTTCTTC. This translates into CASKADRVSMGEQFF.

The genes are TRBV30 and TRBJ2-7; 9 nucleotides match TRBD2. Trimming removed 2 bases from V and 6 bases from J; junction bases left unmatched: 5. Germline CDR1 reads GTSNPN; CDR2 reads SVGIG (reference sequence). The CDR3 has 13 amino acids. In DNA, the CDR3 is TGTGCCTGGAGTCCGGGACTAGCAGGCGAGCAGTACTTC. Its protein is CAWSPGLAGEQYF.

V is TRBV5-4 and J is TRBJ2-2; TRBD2 matches at 8 bases. CDR3 size: 15 residues. Per the germline V gene, CDR1 is SGHNT and CDR2 is YYREEE (reference sequence). The junction had 6 bases not matched to a gene; V was cut back by 1 base and J by 7 bases. In nucleotides, the CDR3 is TGTGCCAGCAGCTTGAGGTCGGGAGGGGTCGGGGAGCTGTTTTTT. This gives the protein CASSLRSGGVGELFF.

The chain couples TRBV19 to TRBJ2-5; D possibly corresponds to TRBD2 (5 bases). Germline loops: CDR1 LNHDA, CDR2 SQIVND (reference sequence). V was cut by 5 bases and J by 5 bases, with 15 bases left in between. The CDR3 is 14 residues long. The CDR3 sequence: CASSVAGLSETQYF. CDR3 DNA: TGTGCCAGTAGTGTTGCGGGCCTCTCCGAGACCCAGTACTTC.

This clone turned up a few times. The chain joins TRBV25-1 to TRBJ2-1; D possibly corresponds to TRBD1 (5 bases). V lost 4 bases, J lost 3 bases, and 16 bases lay in between. The germline V gene has CDR1 MGHDK and CDR2 SYGVNS. The CDR3 is 16 amino acids. CDR3 residues: CASSASGSLRYNEQFF. For the CDR3, the DNA is TGTGCCAGCAGTGCTTCAGGGTCACTACGCTACAATGAGCAGTTCTTC.

This clone was observed a few times. The chain couples TRBV12-5 to TRBJ2-4, with 10 bases aligning to TRBD2. In germline, CDR1 is LGHNT, CDR2 FRNRAP. J was trimmed by 8 bases and V by 2 bases; bases with no gene match: 9. The CDR3 has 16 amino acids. The CDR3 reads CASGLTSGARGDIQYF. The CDR3 nucleotides read TGTGCTAGTGGTTTGACTAGCGGGGCCAGGGGCGACATTCAGTACTTC.

The J gene is TRBJ1-1, the V gene TRBV7-8; D might be TRBD1 (5 bases). There are 14 residues in the CDR3. The V gene lost 2 bases and the J gene lost 1 base, with 8 bases spanning the gap. The germline CDR1 and CDR2 sequences are SGHVS and FQNEAQ. CDR3 nucleotide sequence: TGTGCCAGCAGCTTACAGGGCCCGAACACTGAAGCTTTCTTT. Its protein product is CASSLQGPNTEAFF.

The chain employs TRBV5-1 and TRBJ1-1; 7 bases match TRBD1. This CDR3 spans 14 amino acids. The ends lost 4 bases at V and 1 base at J; junction bases unmatched: 4. Germline assignment: CDR1 SGHRS and CDR2 YFSETQ. CDR3 in amino acids: CASSKGQWNTEAFF. CDR3 in DNA: TGCGCCAGCAGCAAGGGACAGTGGAACACTGAAGCTTTCTTT.

V and J are TRBV30 and TRBJ2-7, with D possibly TRBD1 on 5 matching bases. Per the germline V gene, CDR1 is GTSNPN and CDR2 is SVGIG (reference sequence). The CDR3 sequence is 13 residues long. The V and J ends lost 8 bases and 3 bases respectively, with 17 bases between them. CDR3 residues: CAGVTRTFYEQYF. In nucleotides, the CDR3 is TGTGCCGGGGTTACACGGACATTCTACGAGCAGTACTTC.

This rearrangement joins TRBV7-9 to TRBJ2-1; possibly TRBD2 for D (6 bases). Germline values: CDR1 SEHNR, CDR2 FQNEAQ (reference sequence). Trimming took 4 bases from V and 0 from J, leaving 22 bases between them. The CDR3 totals 19 residues. CDR3: CASSSPAVGSGSSYNEQFF. The CDR3 DNA reads as TGTGCCAGCAGCTCACCGGCGGTTGGTAGCGGCTCCTCCTACAATGAGCAGTTCTTC.

The chain joins TRBV30 to TRBJ1-5, with D uncertain. The CDR3 spans 14 residues. The V gene lost 2 bases and the J gene lost 4 bases, with 12 bases spanning the gap. Germline V gives CDR1 GTSNPN, CDR2 SVGIG (reference sequence). CDR3 sequence reads: CAWSLEGGNQPQHF. Here the CDR3 DNA reads TGTGCCTGGAGTTTAGAGGGTGGAAATCAGCCCCAGCATTTT.

The chain employs TRBV11-2 and TRBJ1-2; TRBD1 matches 7 bases. Unmatched junction bases numbered 10, after V lost 5 bases and J lost 4 bases. The CDR3 is made up of 15 amino acids. Looked up from germline, CDR1 is SGHAT and CDR2 is FQNNGV. CDR3 bases: TGTGCCAGCAGCCCCTCGACAGGGTCGGCCTATGGCTACACCTTC. Its translation: CASSPSTGSAYGYTF.

The CDR3 nucleotides read TGTGCCAGCAGTGTCGGACTAGCGGGAGAATGGAATGAGCAGTTCTTC. Translated, it gives CASSVGLAGEWNEQFF. The chain joins TRBV6-1 to TRBJ2-1; 13 positions agree with TRBD2. The V and J ends lost 4 bases and 7 bases, in that order; junction bases with no gene match: 7. The CDR3 covers 16 residues. Germline CDR1 MNHNS, CDR2 SASEGT.